The rows below give T cell receptor beta chains drawn from one sample of a study of T-cell memory formation after mild COVID-19. TCRdb processed the 5' RACE reads anew with MiXCR; each CDR3 protein has one entry. The sample has about 270,000 distinct CDR3 sequences, around 16% seen once. Sequenced sample: PBMCs or a T cell subset sorted from them (not recorded which). These receptor sequences come from a man aged 18 to 29 who had mild COVID-19 (a few samples of this study predate the infection). Cell type and time point are not known. Each CDR3 is given with its conserved first and last residue. The D gene is left open where the match is weak. Clone size, where shown, is once, few, many, or a class for clones that have expanded.

size | J | V | D | CDR3 | DNA
- | TRBJ2-5 | TRBV29-1 | - | CSPGGGARGTQYF | TGCAGCCCGGGTGGGGGAGCTAGGGGGACCCAGTACTTC
- | TRBJ2-5 | TRBV6-6 | TRBD2 | CASSGLDLETQYF | TGTGCCAGCAGCGGACTAGATCTCGAGACCCAGTACTTC
few | TRBJ2-3 | TRBV19 | - | CASNPSRGTDTQYF | TGTGCCAGTAACCCTAGCAGAGGGACAGATACGCAGTATTTT
- | TRBJ2-1 | TRBV20-1 | TRBD2 | CSARAHRGGDEQFF | TGCAGTGCTAGAGCTCACCGGGGGGGCGATGAGCAGTTCTTC
- | TRBJ2-5 | TRBV29-1 | - | CSVVGFGAGHQETQYF | TGCAGCGTTGTTGGCTTTGGGGCGGGGCACCAAGAGACCCAGTACTTC
many | TRBJ2-3 | TRBV6-5 | - | CASRNTVRADTQYF | TGTGCCAGCCGAAATACGGTGAGGGCAGATACGCAGTATTTT
few | TRBJ2-5 | TRBV4-1 | TRBD2 | CASGKLGLAGRETQYF | TGCGCCAGCGGAAAACTGGGACTAGCGGGGAGGGAGACCCAGTACTTC
many | TRBJ2-2 | TRBV12-3/TRBV12-4 | - | CASSPFAGSNTGELFF | TGTGCCAGCAGTCCGTTTGCGGGGTCGAACACCGGGGAGCTGTTTTTT
- | TRBJ1-6 | TRBV20-1 | - | CSASGQNNSPLHF | TGCAGTGCTAGTGGGCAGAATAATTCACCCCTCCACTTT
few | TRBJ1-6 | TRBV25-1 | TRBD1 | CASTSSATGSNSPLHF | TGTGCCAGCACCTCCTCGGCGACAGGGTCTAATTCACCCCTCCACTTT
few | TRBJ1-6 | TRBV7-9 | - | CASSPRATSYNSPLHF | TGTGCCAGCAGCCCCCGGGCCACATCCTATAATTCACCCCTCCACTTT